Listed here is a single T cell receptor (beta chain). The antigen this receptor binds is unknown. No per-base quality is available; no much larger clone lies one base away. This sample stems from a study of OX40 agonist ivuxolimab in advanced cancers. Concerning the study at large: Ivuxolimab was an agonistic, fully human IgG2 monoclonal antibody directed against OX40 (CD134), a costimulatory receptor. Intravenous ivuxolimab was administered to patients every 2 weeks at six dose levels: 0.01, 0.1, 0.3, 1.5, 3 and 10 mg/kg. Of the roughly 54 patients in dose escalation, about 20 had hepatocellular carcinoma, about 15 had melanoma, 9 had renal cell carcinoma and 9 had head and neck cancer. Partial responses occurred in three dose-escalation patients: two with cutaneous melanoma and one with hepatocellular carcinoma. A male proportion of around 80% and a mean age of approximately 60 years, ranging from about 23 to 79, were recorded for the dose-escalation cohort. Patients were allowed to have had prior anti-PD-1, anti-PD-L1 or anti-CTLA-4 therapy, and approximately 40% of the dose-escalation patients had been treated with checkpoint inhibitors. Peripheral TCRbeta sequencing aimed to test whether ivuxolimab altered TCR sequence diversity and caused clonal T-cell expansion. The paper reports the monotherapy dose-escalation portion (N of about 54 patients) of the phase I ivuxolimab trial.

Compared with germline, V lacks 0 bases and J lacks 2 bases; bases without a gene match: 4. CDR1 SGDLS and CDR2 YYNGEE were looked up in the germline V gene. The CDR3 runs 16 residues from the cysteine to the phenylalanine. Just the 48-base CDR3 DNA is kept, in frame starting at base 1. To sequence the TCRbeta CDR3 region, genomic DNA was isolated from the sorted cells. TCRbeta CDR3 regions were sequenced using the immunoSEQ Assay. In its TCRdb copy, this immuneACCESS table keeps in-frame sequences only and misses some clones. Where compared with another copy, unresolved V genes explain less than half of these, and the others have no known cause. For this sample there are some 140,000 clones; approximately 94% appear just once. The ten largest clonotypes hold approximately 0.93% of the sample. Beyond this particular receptor, the publication reports: The antigen specificity of the clonally expanded peripheral T cells was not determined. After ivuxolimab, expanded clones were on average more numerous among CD8+ T cells than among CD4+ T cells. In the 0.1-3.0 mg/kg groups, partial responders had among the lowest normalized peripheral clonal expansion, particularly in CD8+ T cells. At doses from 0.1 to 3.0 mg/kg, clonal expansion was seen in both CD4+ and CD8+ blood T cells between baseline and week 6. Low levels of normalized T-cell clonal expansion were also shown by some nonresponding patients.

Patients with autoimmune disease history or receiving systemic immunosuppression were excluded from the trial. In every dose cohort, peripheral blood was drawn for TCR sequencing at baseline, cycle 4 day 1, and cycle 7 day 1. Samples came from an open-label, multicenter, first-in-human phase I dose-escalation trial of ivuxolimab. The trial enrolled adults with locally advanced or metastatic head and neck squamous cell, hepatocellular, melanoma or renal cell carcinoma. Before TCR sequencing, CD4+ and CD8+ T cells were separately sorted from peripheral blood. This receptor was obtained from an adult with an advanced solid tumor such as melanoma, head and neck, liver or kidney cancer. The specimen was CD4+ or CD8+ T cells sorted from blood, collected in a trial of the OX40 agonist ivuxolimab. Recombination connected TRBV9 to TRBJ2-3, and 9 junctional nucleotides match TRBD2. The base sequence is TGTGCCAGCAGCGTAGTTGGACTAGCGTACACAGATACGCAGTATTTT. It is translated as CASSVVGLAYTDTQYF.